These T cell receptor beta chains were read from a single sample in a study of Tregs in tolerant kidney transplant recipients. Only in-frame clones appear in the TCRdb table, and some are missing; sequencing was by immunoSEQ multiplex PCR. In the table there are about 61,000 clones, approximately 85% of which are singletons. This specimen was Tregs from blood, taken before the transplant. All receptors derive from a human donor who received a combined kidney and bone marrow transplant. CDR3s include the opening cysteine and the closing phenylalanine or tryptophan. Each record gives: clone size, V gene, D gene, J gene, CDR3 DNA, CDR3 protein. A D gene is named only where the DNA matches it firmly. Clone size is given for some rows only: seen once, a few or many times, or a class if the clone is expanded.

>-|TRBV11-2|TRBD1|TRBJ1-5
TGTGCCAGCAGCTTGCAGGGGGGAAGCAATCAGCCCCAGCATTTT
CASSLQGGSNQPQHF
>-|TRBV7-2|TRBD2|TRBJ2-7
TGTGCCAGCAGCTTAAGGGGGACTAGCGGGGGTGAGAGCTCCTACGAGCAGTACTTC
CASSLRGTSGGESSYEQYF
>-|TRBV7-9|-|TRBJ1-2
TGTGCCAGCAGCCGCAGAGATGGCTACACCTTC
CASSRRDGYTF
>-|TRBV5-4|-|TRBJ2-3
TGTGCCAGCAGCTTGAGTCGCGGGGTAGGCACAGATACGCAGTATTTT
CASSLSRGVGTDTQYF
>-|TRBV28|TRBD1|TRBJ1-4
TGTGCCAGCAGTGAGACCGTCGGGACAGCTAATGAAAAACTGTTTTTT
CASSETVGTANEKLFF
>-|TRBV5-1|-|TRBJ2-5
TGCGCCAGCAGCGGGGGGATACAAGAGACCCAGTACTTC
CASSGGIQETQYF
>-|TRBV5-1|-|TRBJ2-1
TGCGCCAGCAGCTTGGCCAGCCTGGGGAGAAACAATGAGCAGTTCTTC
CASSLASLGRNNEQFF
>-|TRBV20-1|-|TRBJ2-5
TGCAGTGCTAGGGGGGAGACCCAGTACTTC
CSARGETQYF
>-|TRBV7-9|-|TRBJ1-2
TGTGCCAGCAGTCGGGACCGTGCTAACTATGGCTACACCTTC
CASSRDRANYGYTF
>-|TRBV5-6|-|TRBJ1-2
TGTGCCAGCAGCTTGTTAGAAAGGGCGGAAGATGGCTACACCTTC
CASSLLERAEDGYTF
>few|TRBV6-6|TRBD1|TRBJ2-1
TGTGCCAGCAGTCACGGACAGGTCCTAAGAGATGAGCAGTTCTTC
CASSHGQVLRDEQFF
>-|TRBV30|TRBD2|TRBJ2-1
TGTGCCTGGAGTGCCTTAACTAGCGGGACCTACAATGAGCAGTTCTTC
CAWSALTSGTYNEQFF
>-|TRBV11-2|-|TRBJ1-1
TGTGCCAGCAGCTTAGTGGGGTCCGGGGATCGGACTGAAGCTTTCTTT
CASSLVGSGDRTEAFF
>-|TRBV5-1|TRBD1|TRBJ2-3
TGCGCCAGCAGCTTGTCGGGACAGCACACAGATACGCAGTATTTT
CASSLSGQHTDTQYF
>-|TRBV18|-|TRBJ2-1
TGTGCCAGCTCACCCCGGTCGGGGGCATACAATGAGCAGTTCTTC
CASSPRSGAYNEQFF
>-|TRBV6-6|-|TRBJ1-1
TGTGCCAGCAGCGGCAACCTGAACACTGAAGCTTTCTTT
CASSGNLNTEAFF
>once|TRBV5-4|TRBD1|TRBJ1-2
TGTGCCAGCAGCGCCCGTACCGGGACAGGGGGAAATGGCTACACCTTC
CASSARTGTGGNGYTF
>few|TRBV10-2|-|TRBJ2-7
TGCGCCAGCAGGACCCCCGGTGGGGAGCAGTACTTC
CASRTPGGEQYF
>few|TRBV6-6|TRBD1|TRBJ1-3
TGTGCCAGCAGTCGGACAGGGACCTTCCTATTT
CASSRTGTFLF
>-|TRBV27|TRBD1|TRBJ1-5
TGTGCCAGCAGTTCTGGGACAGGGCATTTAGGCAATCAGCCCCAGCATTTT
CASSSGTGHLGNQPQHF
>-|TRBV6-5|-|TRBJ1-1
TGTGCCAGCAGTTACTCCGACAGAAGGAACACTGAAGCTTTCTTT
CASSYSDRRNTEAFF
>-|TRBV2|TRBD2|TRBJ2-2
TGTGCCAGCAGTGAGCCCGGGACTAGCGGGAGAAGAGCCGGGGAGCTGTTTTTT
CASSEPGTSGRRAGELFF
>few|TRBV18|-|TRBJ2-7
TGTGCCAGCTCAAACTCCTACGAGCAGTACTTC
CASSNSYEQYF
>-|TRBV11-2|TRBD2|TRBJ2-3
TGTGCCAGCAGCTTAGGAGCGGGGTCCACAGATACGCAGTATTTT
CASSLGAGSTDTQYF
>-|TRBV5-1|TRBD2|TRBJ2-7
TGCGCCAGCAGCTTTGGCGGGAGGGACAACGAGCAGTACTTC
CASSFGGRDNEQYF
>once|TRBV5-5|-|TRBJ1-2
TGTGCCAGCAGCTTGAGGTCTGCCCGAGACTATGGCTACACCTTC
CASSLRSARDYGYTF
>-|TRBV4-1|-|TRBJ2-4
TGCGCCAGCAGCCAATTGGATACGGCGGGTAACATTCAGTACTTC
CASSQLDTAGNIQYF
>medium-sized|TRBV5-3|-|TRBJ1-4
TGTGCCAGAAGCCCAACACCCGACAGTGACGAAGAAAAACTGTTTTTT
CARSPTPDSDEEKLFF
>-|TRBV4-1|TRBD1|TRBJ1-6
TGCGCCAGCAGCCAAACGGACAGGGGTGGTTCCTCACCCCTCCACTTT
CASSQTDRGGSSPLHF
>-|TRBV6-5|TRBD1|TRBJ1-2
TGTGCCAGCAGTTACTCGAGGGACAGCTATGGCTACACCTTC
CASSYSRDSYGYTF
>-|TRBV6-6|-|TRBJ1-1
TGTGCCAGCAGTAGCCCCGCAACACAGGGCACTGAAGCTTTCTTT
CASSSPATQGTEAFF
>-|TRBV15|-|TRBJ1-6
TGTGCCACCAGCAGAGATCCCACTCGCGGCTATAATTCACCCCTCCACTTT
CATSRDPTRGYNSPLHF
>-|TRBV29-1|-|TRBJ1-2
TGCAGCGCCCGATTCCTCTCCGGCTACACCTTC
CSARFLSGYTF
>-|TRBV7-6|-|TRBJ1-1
TGTGCCAGCAGCCCTAACATCCACAGGGTTGCTCCCAGCACTGAAGCTTTCTTT
CASSPNIHRVAPSTEAFF
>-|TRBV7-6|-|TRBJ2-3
TGTGCCAGCCAAATTGGGGGGAGCACAGATACGCAGTATTTT
CASQIGGSTDTQYF
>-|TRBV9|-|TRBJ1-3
TGTGCCAGCAGCCCGTATCCAAGAAACACCATATATTTT
CASSPYPRNTIYF
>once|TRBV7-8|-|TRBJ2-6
TGTGCCAGCAGCAAAGTCGGGCGGGCTGGGGTATCTGGGGCCAACGTCCTGACTTTC
CASSKVGRAGVSGANVLTF
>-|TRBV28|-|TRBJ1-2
TGTGCCAGCAGTTTATCTACCTCACCCCATGGCTACACCTTC
CASSLSTSPHGYTF
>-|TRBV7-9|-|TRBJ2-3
TGTGCCAGCAGCCTTTTTTACACAGATACGCAGTATTTT
CASSLFYTDTQYF
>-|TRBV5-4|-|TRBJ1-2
TGTGCCAGCACCCTTTCCGGGGGTGGCGGCTACACCTTC
CASTLSGGGGYTF
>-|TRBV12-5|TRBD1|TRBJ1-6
TGTGCTAGTGGTTTGGTAGGCGTTGGGACAGGGCTCCACTTT
CASGLVGVGTGLHF
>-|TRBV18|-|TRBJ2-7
TGTGCCAGCTCACAGGGCTCCTACGAGCAGTACTTC
CASSQGSYEQYF